Below are 22 T cell receptor beta chains sequenced from a single sample in a study of PD-1 blockade in mismatch repair-deficient tumors. Produced via immunoSEQ multiplex PCR; TCRdb's table is partial and in-frame only. The table has 30,000 to 40,000 clones, 80% to 90% seen once. The sequenced sample was peripheral blood, obtained about 76 weeks after starting pembrolizumab. Receptors were obtained from an adult with mismatch repair-deficient cancer.

V gene TRBV13 combines with J gene TRBJ1-1; D uncertain. The V end lost 6 bases, the J end lost 0 bases, and 14 bases lay between the germline ends. The CDR3 sequence is 15 residues long. CDR1 is PRHDT, CDR2 FYEKMQ, per germline (reference sequence). The CDR3 DNA reads as TGTGCCAGCAGTGAAACTGGCCAGATGAACACTGAAGCTTTCTTT. Protein product: CASSETGQMNTEAFF.

The V call is TRBV19, the J call TRBJ2-1; 8 nucleotides agree with TRBD2. The CDR3 loop spans 14 amino acids. V shed 1 base and J 9 bases; nucleotides not matched to a gene: 5. The germline CDR1 and CDR2 sequences are LNHDA and SQIVND (reference sequence). This CDR3 reads CASSIGGLVVEQFF. Written as DNA, the CDR3 is TGTGCCAGTAGTATAGGGGGACTAGTAGTTGAGCAGTTCTTC.

The rearrangement joins TRBV11-2 to TRBJ1-1; weak D call: TRBD1 (5 bases). The CDR3 length is 14 residues. V was trimmed by 0 bases and J by 5 bases, leaving 10 bases between them. Germline V lookup: CDR1 SGHAT, CDR2 FQNNGV. CDR3 sequence (DNA): TGTGCCAGCAGCTTAGAGAGGGGATGGACTGAAGCTTTCTTT. Protein product: CASSLERGWTEAFF.

J is TRBJ1-1 and V is TRBV19, with D maybe TRBD1 (5 bases). The CDR3 spans 17 residues. Between the trimmed V and J ends, which lost 10 bases and 0 bases, there was a span of 24 bases. Germline CDR1 and CDR2: LNHDA and SQIVND (reference sequence). The CDR3 nucleotides read TGTGCCACTTCAGGTGGGGCTAAGGTAGGAATGAACACTGAAGCTTTCTTT. Protein product: CATSGGAKVGMNTEAFF. Full variable domain (outside the CDR3, taken from reference TRBV19 and TRBJ1-1): DGGITQSPKYLFRKEGQNVTLSCEQNLNHDAMYWYRQDPGQGLRLIYYSQIVNDFQKGDIAEGYSVSREKKESFPLTVTSAQKNPTAFYLCATSGGAKVGMNTEAFFGQGTRLTVV.

CDR3 coding DNA: TGTGCCAGCAGCCCAAGGGACAATGAGCAGTTCTTC. Amino acid sequence: CASSPRDNEQFF. The chain is built from TRBV6-6 and TRBJ2-1, with D unclear. The CDR3 totals 12 residues. The V end was cut by 6 bases, the J end by 5 bases, with 8 bases between. Germline CDR1 and CDR2: MNHNY and SVGAGI (reference sequence).

V and J are TRBV6-1 and TRBJ1-1; a weak D match, TRBD1 (6 bases). The V end lost 7 bases, the J end lost 3 bases, and 15 bases lay between the germline ends. This CDR3 is 14 amino acids long. CDR1 and CDR2 from the germline V gene are MNHNS and SASEGT. The CDR3 region has the DNA TGTGCCAGCATTGACAGGAGGAAGGACACTGAAGCTTTCTTT. Translated: CASIDRRKDTEAFF.

The chain couples TRBV6-5 to TRBJ2-7; the match to TRBD2 covers 7 bases. CDR1 MNHEY and CDR2 SVGAGI come from the germline V gene. J was trimmed by 0 bases and V by 4 bases; bases with no gene match: 3. This CDR3 is 14 amino acids long. CDR3 DNA: TGTGCCAGCAGTTGGGAGGGTAGCTCCTACGAGCAGTACTTC. Encoded protein: CASSWEGSSYEQYF.

The chain employs TRBV2 and TRBJ2-5; 10 bases agree with TRBD2. The ends lost 5 bases at V and 5 bases at J; junction bases unmatched: 8. Germline assignment: CDR1 SNHLY and CDR2 FYNNEI. This CDR3 spans 15 amino acids. The CDR3 coding sequence is TGTGCCAGCAGTTCCTGGCTAGCGGGAGCGGAGACCCAGTACTTC. It encodes CASSSWLAGAETQYF.

V and J are TRBV7-9 and TRBJ1-1, with D hard to call. CDR1 is SEHNR and CDR2 is FQNEAQ in the germline V gene (reference sequence). This CDR3 comprises 13 residues. V was cut by 2 bases and J by 9 bases, with 13 bases left in between. The CDR3, as DNA: TGTGCCAGCAGCTTAAATCCCAGCGACAAAGCTTTCTTT. The encoded protein is CASSLNPSDKAFF.

The chain carries TRBV5-8 and TRBJ1-2, with a possible D match to TRBD1 (5 bases). The CDR3 totals 15 residues. Germline-derived CDR1 and CDR2 are SGHTS and YDEGEE. Trimming took 1 base from V and 4 from J, leaving 14 bases between them. CDR3 sequence: CASSLRGRVVYGYTF. The DNA for the CDR3 is TGTGCCAGCAGCTTGCGGGGGAGGGTCGTCTATGGCTACACCTTC.

This chain connects TRBV11-3 to TRBJ1-2; weak D call: TRBD1 (5 bases). The germline V and J ends were trimmed by 3 bases and 3 bases, with 20 bases remaining between them. The CDR3 is 17 residues long. Per germline, CDR1 SGHNT and CDR2 YENEEA. The CDR3 nucleotides are TGTGCCAGCAGCTTTCGGGACGGGACCTACATAGACTATGGCTACACCTTC. Translating it yields CASSFRDGTYIDYGYTF.

This chain uses TRBV27 with TRBJ1-1; 7 bases agree with TRBD1. This CDR3 region has 15 residues. J gave up 3 bases and V 5 bases, and 9 bases lay outside the gene matches. The germline V gene encodes CDR1 MNHEY and CDR2 SMNVEV (reference sequence). The DNA for the CDR3 is TGTGCCAGCAGTACCCGGGACAGTGGATACACTGAAGCTTTCTTT. It encodes CASSTRDSGYTEAFF.

The sample holds one count of this clone. This chain links TRBV2 with TRBJ1-5; possible D gene TRBD1, 6 bases. The germline V and J ends were trimmed by 7 bases and 4 bases, with 11 bases remaining between them. This CDR3 contains 13 residues. Germline V gene sequence: CDR1 SNHLY, CDR2 FYNNEI. The CDR3 bases are TGTGCCAGCAAACAGGGACCTAATCAGCCCCAGCATTTT. Protein product: CASKQGPNQPQHF.

The count of this clone is one. The V and J genes are TRBV19 and TRBJ1-5; 9 bases match TRBD1. J lost 4 bases, V lost 6 bases, and 4 bases had no gene match. There are 14 residues in the CDR3. Germline loops: CDR1 LNHDA, CDR2 SQIVND (reference sequence). The CDR3 sequence is CASSPGQGNQPQHF. The CDR3 nucleotides are TGTGCCAGTAGCCCGGGACAGGGTAATCAGCCCCAGCATTTT. The variable domain in full, with the rest retrieved from reference TRBV19 and TRBJ1-5, is DGGITQSPKYLFRKEGQNVTLSCEQNLNHDAMYWYRQDPGQGLRLIYYSQIVNDFQKGDIAEGYSVSREKKESFPLTVTSAQKNPTAFYLCASSPGQGNQPQHFGDGTRLSIL.

This sequence joins TRBV19 and TRBJ2-7; D remains unclear. This CDR3 spans 16 amino acids. Germline V lookup: CDR1 LNHDA, CDR2 SQIVND (reference sequence). V dropped 7 bases and J dropped 0 bases, with 19 bases sitting between them. The DNA for the CDR3 is TGTGCCAGTACCTCGTCCCGGGCGGAAGACTCCTACGAGCAGTACTTC. This sequence encodes CASTSSRAEDSYEQYF.

This chain connects TRBV19 to TRBJ2-1; 7 bases map to TRBD2. The V and J ends lost 2 bases and 0 bases, in that order; junction bases with no gene match: 7. CDR1 is LNHDA, CDR2 SQIVND, per germline (reference sequence). The CDR3 is made up of 17 amino acids. CDR3: CASSISGTTFSYNEQFF. The CDR3 DNA follows: TGTGCCAGTAGTATATCCGGGACTACTTTCTCCTACAATGAGCAGTTCTTC.

This sequence joins TRBV2 and TRBJ1-2; unclear D gene. Germline CDR1 reads SNHLY; CDR2 reads FYNNEI. The CDR3 totals 12 residues. Trimming shortened V by 5 bases and J by 4 bases, and 8 bases separated the two germline ends. This CDR3 is CASSNWGYGYTF. In DNA, the CDR3 is TGTGCCAGCAGTAATTGGGGCTATGGCTACACCTTC.

The rearrangement joins TRBV11-3 to TRBJ2-3, with a possible D match to TRBD2 (6 bases). The germline V and J ends were trimmed by 2 bases and 3 bases, with 12 bases remaining between them. CDR1 SGHNT and CDR2 YENEEA come from the germline V gene. The length of the CDR3 is 15 residues. CDR3 nucleotides: TGTGCCAGCAGCTTAACGGGAGTGGGTACAGATACGCAGTATTTT. This encodes CASSLTGVGTDTQYF.

The gene calls are TRBV7-6 and TRBJ2-3; TRBD1 agrees at 8 bases. There are 14 residues in the CDR3. Unmatched junction bases numbered 3, after V lost 1 base and J lost 6 bases. The germline V gene encodes CDR1 SGHVS and CDR2 FNYEAQ. This CDR3 is CASSLEAGGDTQYF. CDR3 nucleotide sequence: TGTGCCAGCAGCTTAGAGGCAGGGGGCGATACGCAGTATTTT.

The count of this clone is one. The gene calls are TRBV11-3 and TRBJ2-3; 8 nucleotides agree with TRBD1. The V segment lost 5 bases and the J segment 3 bases; nucleotides outside the gene matches: 4. This CDR3 contains 14 residues. Germline CDR1 is SGHNT and CDR2 is YENEEA. The CDR3 DNA reads as TGTGCCAGCAGCGTCGGACAGGGAACAGATACGCAGTATTTT. The encoded protein is CASSVGQGTDTQYF. Supplemented by reference TRBV11-3 and TRBJ2-3, the full variable domain reads EAGVVQSPRYKIIEKKQPVAFWCNPISGHNTLYWYLQNLGQGPELLIRYENEEAVDDSQLPKDRFSAERLKGVDSTLKIQPAELGDSAVYLCASSVGQGTDTQYFGPGTRLTVL.

This clone occurred a few times. V usage is TRBV11-1 and J usage is TRBJ2-1, with TRBD2 as a possible D gene (6 bases). The germline V and J ends were trimmed by 4 bases and 7 bases, with 14 bases remaining between them. The CDR3 sequence is 14 residues long. Germline V CDR1 and CDR2: SGHAT, FQDESV (reference sequence). CDR3 protein: CASSYRASENEQFF. CDR3 bases: TGTGCCAGCAGCTACCGGGCTAGCGAAAATGAGCAGTTCTTC.

This clone appeared once. This sequence joins TRBV11-1 and TRBJ2-2, with D hard to call. The V end was cut by 4 bases, the J end by 4 bases, with 7 bases between. CDR1 and CDR2 from the germline V gene are SGHAT and FQDESV (reference sequence). There are 13 residues in the CDR3. CDR3 in DNA: TGTGCCAGCAGCTCCACATCCACCGGGGAGCTGTTTTTT. Its translation is CASSSTSTGELFF.